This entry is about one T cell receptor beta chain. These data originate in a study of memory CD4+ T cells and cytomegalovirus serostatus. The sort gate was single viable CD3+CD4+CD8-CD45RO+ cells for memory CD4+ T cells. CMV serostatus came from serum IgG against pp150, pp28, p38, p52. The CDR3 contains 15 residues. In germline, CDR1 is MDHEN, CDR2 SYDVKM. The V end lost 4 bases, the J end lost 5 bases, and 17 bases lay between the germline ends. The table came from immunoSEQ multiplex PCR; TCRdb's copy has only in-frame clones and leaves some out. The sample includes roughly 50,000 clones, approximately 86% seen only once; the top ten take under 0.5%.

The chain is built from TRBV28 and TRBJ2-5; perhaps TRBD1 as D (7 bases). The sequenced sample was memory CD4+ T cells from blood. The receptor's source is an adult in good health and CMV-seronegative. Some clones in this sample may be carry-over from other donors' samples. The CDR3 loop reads CASSSGGQYRETQYF. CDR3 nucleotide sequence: TGTGCCAGCAGTTCAGGGGGGCAGTATAGGGAGACCCAGTACTTC.